Listed here are 28 T cell receptor beta chains from one sample, sequenced in a study of early T cells in non-severe SARS-CoV-2 infection. TCRdb called the 5' RACE reads again in MiXCR, with one record for every CDR3 protein. The sample yields under 70,000 distinct CDR3 sequences, approximately 6.1% seen once. The starting material was whole blood, obtained at baseline. These receptors all stem from an adult who was a healthcare worker with PCR-confirmed SARS-CoV-2 infection or an uninfected control (not recorded which).

This chain connects TRBV20-1 to TRBJ2-5; D might be TRBD1 (5 bases). Germline CDR1 reads DFQATT; CDR2 reads SNEGSKA (reference sequence). Deletions cut 4 bases from V and 2 bases from J, with 17 bases between. The CDR3 covers 15 residues. The CDR3 nucleotides are TGCAGTGCTACTCCATGGGGCGATCAACAAGAGACCCAGTACTTC. This translates into CSATPWGDQQETQYF.

This clonotype was counted a few times. The CDR3 DNA reads TGTGCCAGCAGTTTAAGGACTCCGAACACCGGGGAGCTGTTTTTT. Protein product: CASSLRTPNTGELFF. The V gene is TRBV28, the J gene TRBJ2-2, with D possibly being TRBD2 (5 bases). The germline gives CDR1 MDHEN, CDR2 SYDVKM. With 2 bases removed from V and 0 bases from J, the gap between germline ends came to 7 bases. The CDR3 runs 15 residues.

This clonotype was seen more than once but under ten times. CDR3 coding DNA: TGCAGTGCAAAGGAGGTCTACGAGCAGTACTTC. Its translation: CSAKEVYEQYF. The chain links TRBV20-1 to TRBJ2-7, with D perhaps matching TRBD2 (5 bases). The length of the CDR3 is 11 residues. V lost 6 bases and J 3 bases, leaving 9 bases between the germline ends. The germline CDR1 and CDR2 sequences are DFQATT and SNEGSKA (reference sequence).

This clonotype was picked up a small number of times. The chain joins TRBV7-2 to TRBJ2-5; maybe TRBD2 (6 bases). V shed 2 bases and J shed 13 bases, with 17 bases lying between them. The CDR3 is 13 amino acids. Germline lookup yields CDR1 SGHTA and CDR2 FQGNSA. The CDR3 nucleotides are TGTGCCAGCAGCTTACCGGCTAGCGCGAGTCGGTACTTC. Translating gives CASSLPASASRYF.

The chain combines TRBV20-1 with TRBJ2-1, with 9 nucleotides matching TRBD2. CDR1 is DFQATT, CDR2 SNEGSKA, per germline (reference sequence). This CDR3 has 15 amino acids. V was clipped by 0 bases and J by 6 bases; unmatched bases: 6. The chain's CDR3 is CSARDYSGSGNEQFF. The CDR3 DNA reads TGCAGTGCTAGAGATTATAGCGGGAGTGGCAATGAGCAGTTCTTC.

J is TRBJ2-3 and V is TRBV10-3; TRBD1 or TRBD2 may be the D gene (6 bases each). Trimming removed 3 bases at V and 2 bases at J, with 15 bases between. From germline, CDR1 is ENHRY and CDR2 SYGVKD. The CDR3 sequence is 16 residues long. CDR3 nucleotides: TGTGCCATCAGTGATTCAAGAAGGGGGGCCACAGATACGCAGTATTTT. Translated: CAISDSRRGATDTQYF.

Note on this clonotype: Just one base apart from a much larger clone, this may be a read error. V is TRBV12-3 or TRBV12-4 and J is TRBJ2-4; D uncertain. The CDR3 runs 12 residues. DNA for the CDR3: TGTGCCAGCAGTTACAGCAAAGACATTCAGTACTTC. Protein: CASSYSKDIQYF.

A few counts support this clonotype. The chain carries TRBV3-1 and TRBJ2-5, with D unresolved. V gave up 5 bases and J gave up 2 bases, with 12 bases separating them. The CDR3 has 14 residues. Per the germline V gene, CDR1 is LGHDT and CDR2 is YNNKEL (reference sequence). CDR3 DNA sequence: TGTGCCAGCAGCGTAGACTCAGTACAAGAGACCCAGTACTTC. This sequence encodes CASSVDSVQETQYF.

The chain uses TRBV28 and TRBJ1-1, with a possible D match to TRBD1 (5 bases). V gave up 10 bases and J gave up 4 bases, with 16 bases separating them. This CDR3 has 13 residues. Germline CDR1 is MDHEN and CDR2 is SYDVKM. The CDR3 DNA sequence: TGTGCCACCATGAATCCGACAGTCACTGAAGCTTTCTTT. Translation: CATMNPTVTEAFF.

This clonotype was recorded at least ten times. The V and J genes are TRBV28 and TRBJ1-2; 7 nucleotides agree with TRBD1. V shed 1 base, J shed 5 bases, and the junction held 4 bases outside the gene matches. Germline V gene lookup returns CDR1 MDHEN and CDR2 SYDVKM. The CDR3 totals 14 residues. In nucleotides, the CDR3 is TGTGCCAGCAGTTTATCGACAGGGTGGTATGGCTACACCTTC. Protein: CASSLSTGWYGYTF.

Only a few counts were recorded for this clonotype. The chain joins TRBV27 to TRBJ2-1; the D is unclear. In germline, CDR1 is MNHEY, CDR2 SMNVEV (reference sequence). V lost 2 bases to trimming and J lost 8 bases, with 13 bases between them. The CDR3 is made up of 14 amino acids. The CDR3 DNA follows: TGTGCCAGCAGTTTAACGGTCCGGTACGATGAGCAGTTCTTC. Translating it yields CASSLTVRYDEQFF.

There are a few counts of this clonotype. The chain joins TRBV18 to TRBJ2-3; TRBD1 matches 10 bases. The CDR3 contains 18 residues. CDR1 and CDR2 from the germline V gene are KGHSH and LQKENI. With 3 bases clipped from V and 1 base from J, the junction kept 10 bases outside the gene matches. The CDR3 bases are TGTGCCAGCTCACCTAGGGACAGGGGACGATTTGGCACAGATACGCAGTATTTT. Its translation is CASSPRDRGRFGTDTQYF.

The table lists this clonotype with many counts. The CDR3 coding sequence is TGTGCCCCCCGGTGGCTAGCGGCCTACGAGCAGTACTTC. Translating it yields CAPRWLAAYEQYF. The chain uses TRBV2 and TRBJ2-7, with 7 nucleotides matching TRBD2. CDR1 SNHLY and CDR2 FYNNEI come from the germline V gene. Trimming cost V 11 bases and J 2 bases; bases outside gene matches: 9. The CDR3 has 13 residues.

The gene calls are TRBV21-1 and TRBJ1-5; the table's TRBD1 call for D was not verified on the DNA. TRBV21-1 is annotated as a pseudogene. The CDR3 is 17 amino acids. Written as DNA, the CDR3 is TGTGCCAGCAGCATCCTCACAGGGCGAACCAGCAATCAGCCCCAGCATTTT. It encodes CASSILTGRTSNQPQHF.

CDR3 sequence (DNA): TGTGCCAGCAGCCCGGCCTTTGGAGCGGGAGGGCCTGAGTACCAAGAGACCCAGTACTTC. Translating gives CASSPAFGAGGPEYQETQYF. The V gene is TRBV7-3, the J gene TRBJ2-5, with 10 bases aligning to TRBD2. V dropped 5 bases and J dropped 0; count of bases not matched to a gene: 18. The germline V gene encodes CDR1 SGHTA and CDR2 FQGTGA. This CDR3 is 20 amino acids long.

The V and J genes are TRBV11-1 and TRBJ1-5, with 12 bases aligning to TRBD1. Trimming at V came to 3 bases and at J to 5 bases, leaving 2 bases not matched to a gene. The CDR3 covers 15 residues. Germline V gene sequence: CDR1 SGHAT, CDR2 FQDESV (reference sequence). Written as DNA, the CDR3 is TGTGCCAGCAGCTTGGGGACAGGGGGCCATCAGCCCCAGCATTTT. It is translated as CASSLGTGGHQPQHF.

This clonotype was found many times. The chain combines TRBV2 with TRBJ2-1; D ambiguous. The length of the CDR3 is 15 residues. V was shortened by 8 bases and J by 7 bases, with 21 bases between the two germline ends. Per germline, CDR1 SNHLY and CDR2 FYNNEI. The CDR3 bases are TGTGCCAGCTCCCCCCAGTACCCCGATATTAATGAGCAGTTCTTC. It is translated as CASSPQYPDINEQFF.

This clonotype was found many times. The V gene is TRBV7-8, the J gene TRBJ2-5; D might be TRBD1 (5 bases). The CDR3 runs to 12 residues. The V gene's germline CDR1 is SGHVS and CDR2 FQNEAQ. Trimming removed 8 bases from V and 4 bases from J, with 11 bases in between. The CDR3 DNA reads as TGTGCCAGCGGGGTAGACAGAGAGACCCAGTACTTC. Protein product: CASGVDRETQYF.

This clonotype was seen many times. DNA of the CDR3: TGTGCCAGCAGTTCGGGTGCGAAGGCTTTCTTT. Translating gives CASSSGAKAFF. The genes are TRBV7-9 and TRBJ1-1; no definite D call. Deletions cut 6 bases from V and 11 bases from J, with 13 bases between. Germline CDR1 is SEHNR and CDR2 is FQNEAQ (reference sequence). The length of the CDR3 is 11 residues.

This clonotype was detected ten times or more. The J gene is TRBJ1-5, the V gene TRBV4-1; maybe TRBD1 (6 bases). This CDR3 spans 13 amino acids. The V gene lost 5 bases and the J gene lost 7 bases, with 12 bases spanning the gap. CDR1 is MGHRA and CDR2 is YSYEKL in the germline V gene. CDR3 coding DNA: TGCGCCAGCAGCGCTAGGACAGAACAGCCCCAGCATTTT. It encodes CASSARTEQPQHF.

This clonotype turned up a few times. V gene TRBV5-1 combines with J gene TRBJ2-4; weak D call: TRBD2 (6 bases). V was trimmed by 2 bases and J by 7 bases, leaving 19 bases between them. The CDR3 is 16 amino acids. Germline V gene sequence: CDR1 SGHRS, CDR2 YFSETQ. CDR3: CASSLGLTEGRNIQYF. CDR3 nucleotide sequence: TGCGCCAGCAGCTTAGGGCTCACAGAAGGGAGGAACATTCAGTACTTC.

At least ten counts were recorded for this clonotype. This rearrangement joins TRBV28 to TRBJ2-1; 9 positions agree with TRBD2. The CDR3 contains 12 residues. CDR1 is MDHEN and CDR2 is SYDVKM in the germline V gene. The CDR3 sequence is CGSSGSLDEQFF. The CDR3 DNA sequence: TGTGGGAGTAGCGGGAGTTTGGATGAGCAGTTCTTC.

The V call is TRBV5-4, the J call TRBJ1-3; 9 nucleotides align to TRBD1. The germline V gene has CDR1 SGHNT and CDR2 YYREEE (reference sequence). The length of the CDR3 is 14 residues. V gave up 4 bases and J gave up 7 bases; unmatched junction bases: 6. This CDR3 reads CASSVTGGENTIYF. CDR3 nucleotide sequence: TGTGCCAGCAGCGTTACAGGGGGCGAGAACACCATATATTTT.

Many counts were recorded for this clonotype. The chain uses TRBV5-4 and TRBJ2-5; 8 bases fit TRBD2. This CDR3 has 17 residues. V lost 5 bases and J lost 4; bases outside the gene matches: 16. CDR1 is SGHNT, CDR2 YYREEE, per germline (reference sequence). CDR3 coding DNA: TGTGCCAGCAGACCAGAACCCTCGGCGGGAGGTGGAGAGACCCAGTACTTC. Translation gives CASRPEPSAGGGETQYF.

The DNA of the CDR3 is TGCAGTGCTCCTTTGGCGGGAGGGCCCACCGGGGAGCTGTTTTTT. As protein: CSAPLAGGPTGELFF. This sequence joins TRBV20-1 and TRBJ2-2; 9 nucleotides align to TRBD2. V lost 5 bases to trimming and J lost 4 bases; unmatched junction nucleotides: 8. The CDR3 has 15 amino acids. Per germline, CDR1 DFQATT and CDR2 SNEGSKA (reference sequence).

This clonotype turned up a few times. The chain couples TRBV28 to TRBJ2-7; D gene uncertain. Trimming took off 3 bases at V and 0 bases at J, with 9 bases between the two ends. CDR3 length equals 14 residues. Germline V gene lookup returns CDR1 MDHEN and CDR2 SYDVKM. CDR3 bases: TGTGCCAGCAGTTTCGCTCGCCCCTCCTACGAGCAGTACTTC. Amino acid sequence: CASSFARPSYEQYF.

The CDR3: CASSSPGTSNQPQHF. The CDR3 DNA is TGTGCCAGCAGCTCTCCCGGGACAAGCAATCAGCCCCAGCATTTT. The chain links TRBV28 to TRBJ1-5; tentatively, D is TRBD1 (6 bases). The CDR3 is made up of 15 amino acids. CDR1 and CDR2 from the germline V gene are MDHEN and SYDVKM. Trimming removed 6 bases from V and 1 base from J, with 13 bases in between.

This clonotype occurred many times. This chain connects TRBV28 to TRBJ2-7; 7 positions match TRBD1. J gave up 0 bases and V 7 bases, and 9 bases lay outside the gene matches. Germline CDR1 and CDR2: MDHEN and SYDVKM. The CDR3 runs 15 residues. Here the CDR3 reads CASTRGRGRSYEQYF. The CDR3 nucleotides are TGTGCCAGCACGAGGGGTAGGGGGCGCTCCTACGAGCAGTACTTC.